This is a list of T cell receptor beta chains from one sample in a study of human T cells and chemical hapten exposure. MiXCR was run by TCRdb on the RACE reads, yielding one entry per CDR3 protein. The top ten hold around 2% of the sample, which has 380,000 or so distinct CDR3 sequences, around 5% seen once. Sequences were derived from whole blood, sampled in connection with sensitization to the hapten diphenylcyclopropenone (DPC). These receptors all stem from a woman in her 50s with alopecia areata. Some clones in this sample may be carry-over from other donors' samples. CDR3s include the opening cysteine and the closing phenylalanine or tryptophan. Fields, in order: J gene, clone size, V gene, D gene, CDR3 protein, CDR3 DNA. A D gene is named only where the DNA matches it firmly. The listing skips clone size in some rows; elsewhere it reads once, few, many or a size class.

TRBJ2-7,many,TRBV6-5,-,CASQPGHVAYEQYF,TGTGCCAGCCAACCCGGGCACGTTGCCTACGAGCAGTACTTC
TRBJ1-1,many,TRBV14,TRBD1,CASSHTRLGQGAEAFF,TGTGCCAGCAGCCACACAAGACTGGGACAGGGGGCAGAAGCTTTCTTT
TRBJ1-5,-,TRBV4-3,-,CASSQILDRNQPQHF,TGCGCCAGCAGCCAGATTTTGGACAGAAATCAGCCCCAGCATTTT
TRBJ2-2,many,TRBV20-1,TRBD2,CSAVSGGSTGELFF,TGCAGTGCAGTTAGCGGGGGGAGCACCGGGGAGCTGTTTTTT
TRBJ1-1,-,TRBV20-1,TRBD1,CSASIQGRDTEAFF,TGCAGTGCTAGCATACAGGGGAGGGACACTGAAGCTTTCTTT
TRBJ1-6,many,TRBV6-5,TRBD1,CASRWAGTGGSPLHF,TGTGCCAGCAGATGGGCCGGGACAGGCGGTTCACCCCTCCACTTT
TRBJ1-3,many,TRBV5-5,TRBD1,CASSLNEGGQNPLGNTIYF,TGTGCCAGCAGCTTAAACGAGGGGGGACAGAACCCTCTGGGAAACACCATATATTTT
TRBJ2-7,-,TRBV3-1,-,CASSPERGSYEQYF,TGTGCCAGCAGCCCCGAGAGGGGTTCCTACGAGCAGTACTTC
TRBJ2-3,-,TRBV25-1,TRBD2,CASSEQTSGYTDTQYF,TGTGCCAGCAGTGAACAGACTAGCGGATACACAGATACGCAGTATTTT
TRBJ2-1,many,TRBV11-2,TRBD2,CASSFLTSGSVDEQFF,TGTGCCAGCAGCTTCTTGACTAGCGGGAGTGTCGATGAGCAGTTCTTC
TRBJ1-2,many,TRBV29-1,-,CSVESLANGYTF,TGCAGCGTTGAAAGTCTAGCAAATGGCTACACCTTC
TRBJ1-2,-,TRBV3-1,-,CASSPLGQANYGYTF,TGTGCCAGCAGTCCCCTCGGACAAGCTAACTATGGCTACACCTTC
TRBJ2-3,-,TRBV13,-,CASGFSSTQYF,TGTGCCAGCGGGTTTTCGAGTACGCAGTATTTT
TRBJ2-4,-,TRBV7-2,-,CASSPRAGPNIQYF,TGTGCCAGCAGCCCCCGGGCCGGCCCTAACATTCAGTACTTC
TRBJ1-6,-,TRBV6-2/TRBV6-3,-,CASSSGGLHSPLHF,TGTGCCAGCAGTTCCGGGGGTTTGCATTCACCCCTCCACTTT
TRBJ2-1,few,TRBV7-7,-,CASSLALENEQFF,TGTGCCAGCAGCTTAGCGCTAGAGAATGAGCAGTTCTTC
TRBJ2-4,few,TRBV29-1,TRBD2,CSVEGGREDNIQYF,TGCAGCGTTGAGGGGGGGAGAGAGGATAACATTCAGTACTTC
TRBJ2-3,many,TRBV7-2,-,CASSLLTDTQYF,TGTGCCAGCAGCCTCCTCACAGATACGCAGTATTTT
TRBJ2-7,-,TRBV7-9,-,CASSPPGVGEQYF,TGTGCCAGCAGCCCCCCGGGGGTGGGCGAGCAGTACTTC
TRBJ1-4,few,TRBV7-9,-,CASSLDVVATNEKLFF,TGTGCCAGCAGCTTAGATGTGGTTGCAACTAATGAAAAACTGTTTTTT
TRBJ1-1,many,TRBV3-1,-,CASSQGGSIMNTEAFF,TGTGCCAGCAGCCAAGGAGGCAGTATCATGAACACTGAAGCTTTCTTT
TRBJ1-1,-,TRBV5-1,-,CASSLDGLGTEAFF,TGCGCCAGCAGCTTGGATGGGCTGGGCACTGAAGCTTTCTTT
TRBJ1-2,few,TRBV12-3/TRBV12-4,-,CVTRVAASNYGYTF,TGTGTCACTAGGGTGGCAGCCTCTAACTATGGCTACACCTTC
TRBJ2-3,many,TRBV3-1,-,CASSQDRGESTDTQYF,TGTGCCAGCAGCCAAGATCGCGGGGAAAGCACAGATACGCAGTATTTT
TRBJ2-1,many,TRBV3-1,-,CASSPSNRVLGNEQFF,TGTGCCAGCAGCCCTTCGAACAGGGTTCTAGGGAATGAGCAGTTCTTC
TRBJ2-7,many,TRBV28,TRBD2,CASSAASGVSYEQYF,TGTGCCAGCAGCGCAGCTAGCGGGGTCTCCTACGAGCAGTACTTC
TRBJ1-6,many,TRBV20-1,-,CSASPGGSPLHF,TGCAGTGCTTCTCCCGGGGGCTCACCCCTCCACTTT
TRBJ2-3,many,TRBV6-2/TRBV6-3,-,CASSPEHTDTQYF,TGTGCCAGCAGTCCGGAACACACAGATACGCAGTATTTT
TRBJ2-3,many,TRBV12-3/TRBV12-4,TRBD2,CASSPRLAGGLIDTQYF,TGTGCCAGCAGCCCGAGACTAGCGGGGGGGCTGATAGATACGCAGTATTTT
TRBJ1-2,few,TRBV2,TRBD1,CANKDRVYGYTF,TGTGCCAACAAGGACAGGGTCTATGGCTACACCTTC
TRBJ2-1,-,TRBV6-2/TRBV6-3,TRBD2,CASKKREFNNEQFF,TGTGCCAGCAAAAAGCGGGAGTTTAACAATGAGCAGTTCTTC
TRBJ2-1,many,TRBV5-1,TRBD2,CASSLGSGSSGEQFF,TGCGCCAGCAGCTTAGGTAGCGGGAGTTCCGGGGAGCAGTTCTTC
TRBJ1-2,many,TRBV7-8,TRBD1,CASSPRTGSYGYTF,TGTGCCAGCAGCCCCCGGACAGGGAGCTATGGCTACACCTTC
TRBJ2-1,many,TRBV12-3/TRBV12-4,-,CASSLGGEQFF,TGTGCCAGCAGTTTAGGGGGTGAGCAGTTCTTC
TRBJ2-3,-,TRBV7-9,-,CASSAEQWAYF,TGTGCCAGCAGCGCGGAACAATGGGCGTATTTT
TRBJ2-3,-,TRBV29-1,TRBD1,CSATTGVSTDTQYF,TGCAGCGCCACCACAGGGGTTAGCACAGATACGCAGTATTTT
TRBJ2-6,few,TRBV3-1,-,CARKGTAERGANVLTF,TGTGCCAGAAAAGGGACGGCAGAACGTGGGGCCAACGTCCTGACTTTC
TRBJ2-2,-,TRBV29-1,TRBD2,CSVAGAAGELFF,TGCAGCGTAGCGGGAGCCGCCGGGGAGCTGTTTTTT
TRBJ2-7,many,TRBV7-2,TRBD2,CASSLIGTSGMVYEQYF,TGTGCCAGCAGCTTGATCGGGACTAGCGGGATGGTATACGAGCAGTACTTC
TRBJ2-1,-,TRBV20-1,-,CSAPDSYNEQFF,TGCAGTGCTCCCGACTCGTACAATGAGCAGTTCTTC
TRBJ2-4,many,TRBV28,-,CASSLILAKNIQYF,TGTGCCAGCAGTTTAATTCTAGCCAAAAACATTCAGTACTTC
TRBJ2-1,few,TRBV6-5,TRBD2,CASSWTSGPNNEQFF,TGTGCCAGCAGTTGGACTAGCGGCCCTAACAATGAGCAGTTCTTC
TRBJ2-3,many,TRBV24-1,-,CATSDGATDTQYF,TGTGCCACCAGCGACGGTGCGACAGATACGCAGTATTTT
TRBJ2-1,-,TRBV20-1,TRBD1,CSAHFRQGPSSNEQFF,TGCAGTGCTCACTTCCGACAGGGACCATCCTCCAATGAGCAGTTCTTC